This T cell receptor beta chain was captured in a study of cytotoxic CD8 clonotypes in ibrutinib-treated CLL. Study-level points and caveats: At ibrutinib response, clonality increased, and at progression it declined back toward baseline. Baseline clonality was higher than in age-matched healthy donors and moved in step with circulating CD8+ T-cell counts.

This clone occurred a few times. The antigen remains undetermined. Clones were sequenced by immunoSEQ multiplex PCR, and TCRdb holds only the in-frame ones, with some missing. The sample carries about 120,000 clones, more than 55% recorded once. V shed 0 bases and J 5 bases; nucleotides not matched to a gene: 11. This CDR3 contains 17 residues. Looked up from germline, CDR1 is SGHRS and CDR2 is YFSETQ. The sample here was PBMCs, taken after 24 months of ibrutinib treatment. The rearrangement joins TRBV5-1 to TRBJ2-5; the match to TRBD1 covers 9 bases. This TCR derives from a human donor with chronic lymphocytic leukemia. CDR3 region: CASSLEGTGWSSETQYF. CDR3 sequence (DNA): TGCGCCAGCAGCTTGGAAGGGACAGGGTGGTCGAGTGAGACCCAGTACTTC.